The 21 T cell receptor beta chains given below trace back to one sample, sequenced in a study of blood T cell repertoires in COVID-19 (dated by TCRdb to 2018 to 2020). The library was generated by the immunoSEQ multiplex PCR assay. Held by TCRdb, this immuneACCESS table contains in-frame sequences only and omits some clones. Under half of the omission traces to an unresolved V gene where checked; the cause of the rest is unknown. The sample data list some 110,000 clones, and about 79% of these were observed just once. The top ten clonotypes cover more than 5% of the sample. What was sequenced was peripheral blood. Receptor source: an elderly man with COVID-19, enrolled during active disease.

Remarks on this clone: Mismatch with germline at one junction end may stem from a read error. V gene TRBV7-7 combines with J gene TRBJ1-4, with a possible D match to TRBD1 (6 bases). Germline CDR1 is SSHAT and CDR2 is FNYEAQ (reference sequence). The CDR3 extends over 15 amino acids. Here the CDR3 reads CASSQNREGAEKLFF. As DNA, the CDR3 is TGTGCTAGCAGCCAAAACAGGGAAGGGGCGGAAAAACTGTTTTTT.

The chain joins TRBV11-2 to TRBJ1-1; 8 nucleotides align to TRBD1. CDR1 SGHAT and CDR2 FQNNGV come from the germline V gene. The ends lost 4 bases at V and 6 bases at J; junction bases unmatched: 10. This CDR3 is built from 15 residues. The CDR3: CASSSPLTGAAEAFF. The CDR3 DNA follows: TGTGCCAGCAGCTCGCCCCTGACAGGGGCGGCTGAAGCTTTCTTT. The entire variable domain, with the rest obtained from reference TRBV11-2 and TRBJ1-1, is as follows: EAGVAQSPRYKIIEKRQSVAFWCNPISGHATLYWYQQILGQGPKLLIQFQNNGVVDDSQLPKDRFSAERLKGVDSTLKIQPAKLEDSAVYLCASSSPLTGAAEAFFGQGTRLTVV.

J is TRBJ1-4 and V is TRBV7-6; 9 nucleotides align to TRBD1. CDR1 is SGHVS, CDR2 FNYEAQ, per germline. CDR3 length: 13 residues. V gave up 7 bases and J gave up 7 bases; unmatched junction bases: 4. The CDR3 DNA reads TGTGCCAGCAAGGACAGGGGTTTTGAAAAACTGTTTTTT. It specifies CASKDRGFEKLFF.

The DNA of the CDR3 is TGTGCCAGCAGCCAAGGACAGGGGGCGCAGCCCCTCCACTTT. Protein sequence: CASSQGQGAQPLHF. This chain joins TRBV11-1 and TRBJ1-6; 11 bases are shared with TRBD1. Looked up from germline, CDR1 is SGHAT and CDR2 is FQDESV (reference sequence). V gave up 5 bases and J gave up 13 bases; unmatched junction bases: 7. This CDR3 has 14 amino acids.

This clone was seen just once. The chain couples TRBV28 to TRBJ2-1; 7 nucleotides agree with TRBD1. Trimming at V came to 4 bases and at J to 7 bases, leaving 13 bases not matched to a gene. In germline, CDR1 is MDHEN, CDR2 SYDVKM. The CDR3 has 16 amino acids. Here the CDR3 DNA reads TGTGCCAGCAGTTCCCGGGACAGACTCGGGAAAAATGAGCAGTTCTTC. It yields the protein CASSSRDRLGKNEQFF. Drawing the rest from reference TRBV28 and TRBJ2-1, the complete variable domain is DVKVTQSSRYLVKRTGEKVFLECVQDMDHENMFWYRQDPGLGLRLIYFSYDVKMKEKGDIPEGYSVSREKKERFSLILESASTNQTSMYLCASSSRDRLGKNEQFFGPGTRLTVL.

This clone was counted between two and nine times. The chain combines TRBV28 with TRBJ1-4; D gene ambiguous. This CDR3 is built from 16 residues. The germline V gene encodes CDR1 MDHEN and CDR2 SYDVKM. V was shortened by 3 bases and J by 6 bases, with 17 bases between the two germline ends. CDR3 DNA: TGTGCCAGCAGTTTTGCCCCAGGAATGCGTGATGAAAAACTGTTTTTT. This translates into CASSFAPGMRDEKLFF.

V gene TRBV28 combines with J gene TRBJ2-3; D gene unclear. Per the germline V gene, CDR1 is MDHEN and CDR2 is SYDVKM. The CDR3 has 15 amino acids. V lost 3 bases to trimming and J lost 6 bases, with 16 bases between them. The CDR3 nucleotides are TGTGCCAGCAGTTTCCCCGGTGGCGCCGGGGATACGCAGTATTTT. This gives the protein CASSFPGGAGDTQYF. Looking up the rest from reference TRBV28 and TRBJ2-3 gives the full variable domain: DVKVTQSSRYLVKRTGEKVFLECVQDMDHENMFWYRQDPGLGLRLIYFSYDVKMKEKGDIPEGYSVSREKKERFSLILESASTNQTSMYLCASSFPGGAGDTQYFGPGTRLTVL.

This chain links TRBV10-2 with TRBJ2-4, with D tentatively TRBD2 (6 bases). V was cut by 1 base and J by 8 bases, with 21 bases left in between. The CDR3 runs 17 residues. Germline-derived CDR1 and CDR2 are WSHSY and SAAADI. The CDR3 reads CASSEWYRTSGEDIQYF. The CDR3, as DNA: TGCGCCAGCAGTGAGTGGTATCGTACATCGGGGGAGGACATTCAGTACTTC.

The CDR3 loop is CSAKGTLEQFF. The CDR3 nucleotides read TGCAGTGCTAAAGGGACTCTCGAGCAGTTCTTC. The rearrangement joins TRBV20-1 to TRBJ2-1; D may be TRBD2 (6 bases). Trimming took off 4 bases at V and 10 bases at J, with 11 bases between the two ends. The V gene's germline CDR1 is DFQATT and CDR2 SNEGSKA (reference sequence). The CDR3 extends over 11 amino acids.

This clone has just one count. The chain carries TRBV1 and TRBJ1-1. TRBV1 represents a pseudogene. The CDR3 runs 15 residues. The CDR3 reads CTRSHSRGGDTEAFF. CDR3 sequence (DNA): TGCACCCGTTCCCATTCAAGGGGGGGAGACACTGAAGCTTTCTTT.

The chain combines TRBV7-3 with TRBJ2-1, with 14 bases fitting TRBD2. After removal of 5 bases from V and 9 bases from J, the junction contained 6 bases not matched to a gene. CDR3 length: 15 amino acids. Germline V gene lookup returns CDR1 SGHTA and CDR2 FQGTGA. The CDR3: CASSPGTSGRGEQFF. The CDR3 region has the DNA TGTGCCAGCAGCCCTGGGACTAGCGGGAGAGGTGAGCAGTTCTTC.

The chain recombines TRBV18 with TRBJ2-3; a possible D gene is TRBD2 (7 bases). From germline, CDR1 is KGHSH and CDR2 LQKENI. The CDR3 is 16 residues long. V was clipped by 5 bases and J by 4 bases, with 19 bases between them. The CDR3, as DNA: TGTGCCAGCTCAACCCAGGGGAGGGGGAATGCAGATACGCAGTATTTT. This codes for CASSTQGRGNADTQYF.

The chain links TRBV4-2 to TRBJ1-5; tentatively, D is TRBD1 (5 bases). Germline V CDR1 and CDR2: LGHNA, YNFKEQ. V lost 0 bases and J lost 4, with 13 bases in between. This CDR3 spans 16 amino acids. CDR3 region: CASSQDSGPANQPQHF. The CDR3 nucleotides are TGTGCCAGCAGCCAAGATTCAGGGCCAGCTAATCAGCCCCAGCATTTT.

V is TRBV24-1 and J is TRBJ2-5, with D maybe TRBD2 (6 bases). The V gene lost 9 bases and the J gene lost 2 bases, with 12 bases spanning the gap. Germline V lookup: CDR1 KGHDR, CDR2 SFDVKD. CDR3 length: 13 amino acids. The CDR3 DNA follows: TGTGCCACCTCTGGAGGGCCGCAAGAGACCCAGTACTTC. It is translated as CATSGGPQETQYF.

The chain links TRBV7-9 to TRBJ2-5, with TRBD1 identical over 9 bases. V lost 3 bases to trimming and J lost 5 bases; unmatched junction nucleotides: 13. The CDR3 consists of 17 residues. Germline CDR1 and CDR2: SEHNR and FQNEAQ (reference sequence). In DNA, the CDR3 is TGTGCCAGCAGCTTGCGCCCGGGACAGGGAGCTAGGGAGACCCAGTACTTC. Translating it yields CASSLRPGQGARETQYF.

The chain recombines TRBV24-1 with TRBJ2-7, with a possible D match to TRBD1 (6 bases). The CDR3 length is 13 residues. Germline CDR1 KGHDR, CDR2 SFDVKD. V was cut by 6 bases and J by 2 bases, with 10 bases left in between. The CDR3 loop reads CATSKAGAYEQYF. The DNA of the CDR3 is TGTGCCACCAGTAAAGCAGGGGCCTACGAGCAGTACTTC.

The rearrangement links TRBV21-1 to TRBJ1-4; TRBD1, the D gene given by the table, was not confirmed from the DNA. TRBV21-1 is a recognized pseudogene. The CDR3 covers 17 residues. CDR3 loop: CANTRGTGDVHDEKLFF. CDR3 coding DNA: TGTGCCAACACACGAGGGACAGGAGACGTGCATGATGAAAAACTGTTTTTT.

The chain recombines TRBV20-1 with TRBJ2-3; 10 bases fit TRBD1. The V and J ends lost 3 bases and 3 bases, in that order; junction bases with no gene match: 12. Germline values: CDR1 DFQATT, CDR2 SNEGSKA (reference sequence). This CDR3 contains 17 residues. The chain's CDR3 is CSASSAPGQGTTDTQYF. In nucleotides, the CDR3 is TGCAGTGCTAGTAGCGCTCCGGGACAGGGGACGACAGATACGCAGTATTTT.

The rearrangement links TRBV7-9 to TRBJ2-3; TRBD1 matches 8 bases. The CDR3 is made up of 14 amino acids. Per the germline V gene, CDR1 is SEHNR and CDR2 is FQNEAQ (reference sequence). The junction had 4 bases not matched to a gene; V was cut back by 5 bases and J by 3 bases. The CDR3, as DNA: TGTGCCAGCAGCATCCGACAGGGGACAGATACGCAGTATTTT. It yields the protein CASSIRQGTDTQYF.

CDR3 loop: CAISERGSYGYTF. For the CDR3, the DNA is TGTGCCATCAGTGAACGGGGGAGCTATGGCTACACCTTC. This chain links TRBV10-3 with TRBJ1-2, with D perhaps TRBD1 (5 bases). Trimming removed 3 bases from V and 4 bases from J, with 9 bases in between. The length of the CDR3 is 13 residues. Germline V lookup: CDR1 ENHRY, CDR2 SYGVKD.

The J gene is TRBJ2-7, the V gene TRBV4-1, with no clear D. V was clipped by 1 base and J by 5 bases, with 12 bases between them. The CDR3 covers 14 residues. Germline-derived CDR1 and CDR2 are MGHRA and YSYEKL. The CDR3 reads CASSQGSQVNEQYF. In nucleotides, the CDR3 is TGCGCCAGCAGCCAAGGATCGCAGGTCAACGAGCAGTACTTC.